The 2 T cell receptor beta chains presented below share a single source sample, sequenced in a study of untreated major depressive disorder. These receptors' antigens are unknown. Overall study results and limits: Depressed patients' CD4+ T cells carried increased TRBV05-01 (Vbeta 5.1) usage versus control CD4+ T cells.

Data came from immunoSEQ multiplex PCR; TCRdb stores just in-frame clones and leaves some out. The sample lists under 30,000 clones, around 90% occurring once. The sample comprised CD4+ T cells from PBMCs. These TCRs come from a woman in her 30s with major depressive disorder.

In its sample, this clone was seen a few times. The chain couples TRBV6-1 to TRBJ1-4; the D is unclear. Trimming stripped 10 bases from V and 6 bases from J, with 15 bases between. Germline V CDR1 and CDR2: MNHNS, SASEGT. The CDR3 contains 13 residues. The CDR3 bases are TGTGCCACCAACCTTTCGGGGTATGAAAAACTGTTTTTT. Protein: CATNLSGYEKLFF.

The rearrangement links TRBV27 to TRBJ2-7, with TRBD2 identical over 8 bases. Germline-derived CDR1 and CDR2 are MNHEY and SMNVEV (reference sequence). J lost 7 bases, V lost 5 bases, and 7 bases had no gene match. The CDR3 has 13 residues. Here the CDR3 reads CASSQLAGWEQYF. The CDR3 coding sequence is TGTGCCAGCAGTCAGCTAGCGGGTTGGGAGCAGTACTTC.